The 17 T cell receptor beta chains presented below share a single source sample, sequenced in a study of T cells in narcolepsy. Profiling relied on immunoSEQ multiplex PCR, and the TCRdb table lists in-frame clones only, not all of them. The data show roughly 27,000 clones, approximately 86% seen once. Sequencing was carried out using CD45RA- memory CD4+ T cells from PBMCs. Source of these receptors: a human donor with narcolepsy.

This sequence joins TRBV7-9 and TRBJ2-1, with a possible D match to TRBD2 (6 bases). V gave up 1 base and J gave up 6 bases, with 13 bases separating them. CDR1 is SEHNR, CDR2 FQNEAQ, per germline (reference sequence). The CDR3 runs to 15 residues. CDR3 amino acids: CASSLGLVGGNEQFF. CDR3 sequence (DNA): TGTGCCAGCAGCTTAGGTCTAGTGGGGGGCAATGAGCAGTTCTTC.

The CDR3 reads CASSLGRLAGGTEQFF. Here the CDR3 DNA reads TGTGCCAGCAGCTTAGGTAGACTAGCGGGGGGCACGGAGCAGTTCTTC. This chain uses TRBV11-2 with TRBJ2-1, with TRBD2 matching 13 bases. This CDR3 is built from 16 residues. V lost 1 base and J lost 10; bases outside the gene matches: 7. The V gene's germline CDR1 is SGHAT and CDR2 FQNNGV.

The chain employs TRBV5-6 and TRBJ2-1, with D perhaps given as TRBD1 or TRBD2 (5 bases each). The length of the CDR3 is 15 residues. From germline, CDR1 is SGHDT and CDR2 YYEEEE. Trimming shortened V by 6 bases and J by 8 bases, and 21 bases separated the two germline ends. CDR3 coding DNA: TGTGCCAGCATAGCTTATGGGACGGCGCGCGATGAGCAGTTCTTC. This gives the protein CASIAYGTARDEQFF.

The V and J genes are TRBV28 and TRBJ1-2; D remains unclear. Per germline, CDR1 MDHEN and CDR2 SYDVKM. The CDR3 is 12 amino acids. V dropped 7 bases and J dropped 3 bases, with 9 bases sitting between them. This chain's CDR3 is CASNDMDYGYTF. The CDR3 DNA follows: TGTGCCAGCAACGACATGGACTATGGCTACACCTTC.

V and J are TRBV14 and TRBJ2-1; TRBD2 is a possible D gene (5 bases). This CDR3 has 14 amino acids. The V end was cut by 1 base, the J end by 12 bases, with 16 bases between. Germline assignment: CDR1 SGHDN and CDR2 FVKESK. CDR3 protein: CASSQVGIGDGQFF. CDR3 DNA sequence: TGTGCCAGCAGCCAAGTCGGCATCGGGGATGGGCAGTTCTTC.

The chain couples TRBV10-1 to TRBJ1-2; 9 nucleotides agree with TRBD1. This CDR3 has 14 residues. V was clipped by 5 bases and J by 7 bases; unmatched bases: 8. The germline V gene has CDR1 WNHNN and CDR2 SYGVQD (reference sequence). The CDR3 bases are TGCGCCAGCAGTCCGGGACAGGGCGGATTTGGCTACACCTTC. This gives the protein CASSPGQGGFGYTF.

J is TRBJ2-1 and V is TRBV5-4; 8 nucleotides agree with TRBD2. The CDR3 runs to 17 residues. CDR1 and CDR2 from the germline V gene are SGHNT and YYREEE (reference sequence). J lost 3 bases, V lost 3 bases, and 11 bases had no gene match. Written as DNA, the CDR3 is TGTGCCAGCAGCTATGGAGCGGGGGAGGCGATCTACAATGAGCAGTTCTTC. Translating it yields CASSYGAGEAIYNEQFF. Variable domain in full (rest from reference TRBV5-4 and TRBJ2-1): ETGVTQSPTHLIKTRGQQVTLRCSSQSGHNTVSWYQQALGQGPQFIFQYYREEENGRGNFPPRFSGLQFPNYSSELNVNALELDDSALYLCASSYGAGEAIYNEQFFGPGTRLTVL.

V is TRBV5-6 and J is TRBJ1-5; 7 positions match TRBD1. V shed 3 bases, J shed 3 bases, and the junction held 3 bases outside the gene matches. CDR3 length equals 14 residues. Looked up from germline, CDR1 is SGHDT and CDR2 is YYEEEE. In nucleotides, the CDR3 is TGTGCCAGCAGCTCCACAGGGGTCAATCAGCCCCAGCATTTT. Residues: CASSSTGVNQPQHF.

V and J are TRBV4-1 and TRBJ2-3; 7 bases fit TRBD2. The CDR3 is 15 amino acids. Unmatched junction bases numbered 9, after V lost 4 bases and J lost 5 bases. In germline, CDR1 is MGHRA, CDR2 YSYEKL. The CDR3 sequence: CASSRSGTIVDTQYF. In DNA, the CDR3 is TGCGCCAGCAGCCGGAGTGGGACTATCGTAGATACGCAGTATTTT.

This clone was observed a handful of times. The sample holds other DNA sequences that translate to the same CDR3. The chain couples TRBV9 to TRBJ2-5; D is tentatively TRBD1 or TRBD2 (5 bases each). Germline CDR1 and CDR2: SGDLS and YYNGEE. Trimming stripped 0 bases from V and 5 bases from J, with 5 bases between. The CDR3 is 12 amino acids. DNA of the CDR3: TGTGCCAGCAGCGTAGGGGGGGAGACCCAGTACTTC. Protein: CASSVGGETQYF.

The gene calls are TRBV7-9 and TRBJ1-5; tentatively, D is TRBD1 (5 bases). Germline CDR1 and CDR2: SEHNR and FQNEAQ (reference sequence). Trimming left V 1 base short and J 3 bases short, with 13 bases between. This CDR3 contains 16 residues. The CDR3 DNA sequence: TGTGCCAGCAGCTTAGTTTCGGGGCAGTCCAATCAGCCCCAGCATTTT. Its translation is CASSLVSGQSNQPQHF.

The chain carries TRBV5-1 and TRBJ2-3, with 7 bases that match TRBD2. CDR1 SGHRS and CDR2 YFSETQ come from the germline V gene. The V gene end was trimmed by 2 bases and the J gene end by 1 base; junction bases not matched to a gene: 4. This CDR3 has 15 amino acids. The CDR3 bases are TGCGCCAGCAGCTTCAGGGCGGGGGGCACAGATACGCAGTATTTT. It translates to CASSFRAGGTDTQYF.

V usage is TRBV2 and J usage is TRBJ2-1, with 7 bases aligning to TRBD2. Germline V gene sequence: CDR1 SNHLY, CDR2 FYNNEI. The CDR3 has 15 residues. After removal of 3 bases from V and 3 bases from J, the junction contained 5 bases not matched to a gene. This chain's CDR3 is CASSDSSGVYNEQFF. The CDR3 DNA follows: TGTGCCAGCAGTGATTCTAGCGGAGTCTACAATGAGCAGTTCTTC.

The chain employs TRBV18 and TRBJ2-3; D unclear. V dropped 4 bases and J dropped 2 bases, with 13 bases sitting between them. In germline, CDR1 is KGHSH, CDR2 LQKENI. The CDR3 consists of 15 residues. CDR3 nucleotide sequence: TGTGCCAGCTCACAAAGTGTCGGATTCACAGATACGCAGTATTTT. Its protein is CASSQSVGFTDTQYF. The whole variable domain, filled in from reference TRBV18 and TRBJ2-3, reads NAGVMQNPRHLVRRRGQEARLRCSPMKGHSHVYWYRQLPEEGLKFMVYLQKENIIDESGMPKERFSAEFPKEGPSILRIQQVVRGDSAAYFCASSQSVGFTDTQYFGPGTRLTVL.

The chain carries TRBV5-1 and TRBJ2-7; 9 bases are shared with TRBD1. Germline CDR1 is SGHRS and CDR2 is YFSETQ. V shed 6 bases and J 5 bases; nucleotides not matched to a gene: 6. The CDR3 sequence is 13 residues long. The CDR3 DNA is TGCGCCAGCACCGGGACAGGGTCCCACGAGCAGTACTTC. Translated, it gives CASTGTGSHEQYF.

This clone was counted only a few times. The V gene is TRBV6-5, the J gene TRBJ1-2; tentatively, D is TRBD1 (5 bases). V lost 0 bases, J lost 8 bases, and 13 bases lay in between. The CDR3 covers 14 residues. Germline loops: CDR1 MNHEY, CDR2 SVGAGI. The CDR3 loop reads CASSYSTGGLGYTF. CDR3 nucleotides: TGTGCCAGCAGTTACTCGACTGGGGGTCTGGGCTACACCTTC.

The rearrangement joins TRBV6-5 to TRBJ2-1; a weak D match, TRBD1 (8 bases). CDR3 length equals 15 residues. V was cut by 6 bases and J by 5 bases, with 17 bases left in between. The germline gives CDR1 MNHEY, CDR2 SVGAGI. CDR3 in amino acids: CASSPGQGGNNEQFF. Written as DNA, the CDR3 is TGTGCCAGCAGCCCTGGACAGGGAGGGAACAATGAGCAGTTCTTC.